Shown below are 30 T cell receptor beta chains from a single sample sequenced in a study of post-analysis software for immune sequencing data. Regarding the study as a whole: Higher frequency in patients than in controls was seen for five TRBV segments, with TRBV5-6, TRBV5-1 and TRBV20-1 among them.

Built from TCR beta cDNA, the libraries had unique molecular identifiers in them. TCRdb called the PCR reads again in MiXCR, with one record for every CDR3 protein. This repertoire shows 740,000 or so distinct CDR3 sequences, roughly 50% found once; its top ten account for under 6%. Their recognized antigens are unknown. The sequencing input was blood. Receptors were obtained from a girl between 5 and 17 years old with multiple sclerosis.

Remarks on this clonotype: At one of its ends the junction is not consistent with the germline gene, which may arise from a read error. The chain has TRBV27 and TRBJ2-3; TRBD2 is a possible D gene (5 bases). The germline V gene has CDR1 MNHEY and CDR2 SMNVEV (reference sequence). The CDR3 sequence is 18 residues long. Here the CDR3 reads CASSLEGTGLPSTDAQYF. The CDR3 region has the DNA TGTGCCAGCAGTTTAGAGGGTACGGGCCTACCTAGCACAGATGCGCAGTATTTT.

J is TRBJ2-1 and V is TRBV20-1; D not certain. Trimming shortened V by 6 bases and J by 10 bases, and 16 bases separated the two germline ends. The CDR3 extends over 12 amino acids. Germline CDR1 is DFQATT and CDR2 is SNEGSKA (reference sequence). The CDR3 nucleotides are TGCAGTGCCCGGGCACTCCTTCGGGAGCAGTTCTTC. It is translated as CSARALLREQFF.

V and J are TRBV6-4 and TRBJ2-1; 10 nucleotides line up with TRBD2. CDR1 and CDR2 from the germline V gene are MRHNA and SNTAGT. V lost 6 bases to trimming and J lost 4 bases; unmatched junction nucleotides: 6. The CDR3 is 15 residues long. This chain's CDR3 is CASRPLAGVYNEQFF. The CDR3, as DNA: TGTGCCAGCAGACCCCTAGCGGGAGTGTACAATGAGCAGTTCTTC.

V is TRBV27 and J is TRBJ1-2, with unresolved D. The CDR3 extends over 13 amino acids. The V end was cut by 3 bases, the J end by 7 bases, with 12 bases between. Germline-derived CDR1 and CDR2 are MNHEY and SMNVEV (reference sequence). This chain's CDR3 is CASSFGPRAGYTF. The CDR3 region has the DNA TGTGCCAGCAGTTTCGGGCCGAGGGCTGGCTACACCTTC.

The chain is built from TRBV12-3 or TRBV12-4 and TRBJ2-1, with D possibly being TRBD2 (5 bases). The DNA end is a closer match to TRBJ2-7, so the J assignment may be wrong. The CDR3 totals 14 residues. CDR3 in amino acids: CASSPHGVLNEQYF. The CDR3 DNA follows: TGTGCCAGCAGCCCCCACGGGGTCCTCAACGAGCAGTACTTC.

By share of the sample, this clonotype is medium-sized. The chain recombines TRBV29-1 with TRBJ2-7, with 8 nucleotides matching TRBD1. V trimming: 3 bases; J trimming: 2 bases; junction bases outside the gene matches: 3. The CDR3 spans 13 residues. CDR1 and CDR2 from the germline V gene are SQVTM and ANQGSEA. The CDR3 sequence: CSVDGQGPYEQYF. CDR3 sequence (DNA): TGCAGCGTTGACGGACAGGGCCCCTACGAGCAGTACTTC.

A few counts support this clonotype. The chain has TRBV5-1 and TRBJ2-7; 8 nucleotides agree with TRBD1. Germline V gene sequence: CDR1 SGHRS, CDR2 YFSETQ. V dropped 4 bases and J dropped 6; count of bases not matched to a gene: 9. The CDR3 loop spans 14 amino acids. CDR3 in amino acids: CASSPRTGSGEQYF. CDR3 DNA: TGCGCCAGCAGCCCCCGGACAGGGTCGGGCGAGCAGTACTTC.

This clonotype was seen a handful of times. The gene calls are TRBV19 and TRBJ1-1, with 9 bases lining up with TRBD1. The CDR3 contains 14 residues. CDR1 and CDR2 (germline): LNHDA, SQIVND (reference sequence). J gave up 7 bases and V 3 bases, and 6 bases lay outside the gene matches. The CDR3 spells CASSISGGQGEAFF. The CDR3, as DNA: TGTGCCAGTAGTATCTCCGGGGGACAGGGTGAAGCTTTCTTT.

Here the CDR3 DNA reads TGCAGTGCTGATAACGACAGGGCCAAAAACATTCAGTACTTC. It is translated as CSADNDRAKNIQYF. The chain is built from TRBV20-1 and TRBJ2-4, with D maybe TRBD1 (6 bases). Trimming stripped 5 bases from V and 1 base from J, with 12 bases between. The CDR3 totals 14 residues. Per the germline V gene, CDR1 is DFQATT and CDR2 is SNEGSKA (reference sequence).

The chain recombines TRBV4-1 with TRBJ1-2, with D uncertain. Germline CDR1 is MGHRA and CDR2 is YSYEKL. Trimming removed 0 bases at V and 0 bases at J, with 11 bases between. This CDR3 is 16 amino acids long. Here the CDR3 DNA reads TGCGCCAGCAGCCAAGAGTTAACAGCAGCTAACTATGGCTACACCTTC. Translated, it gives CASSQELTAANYGYTF.

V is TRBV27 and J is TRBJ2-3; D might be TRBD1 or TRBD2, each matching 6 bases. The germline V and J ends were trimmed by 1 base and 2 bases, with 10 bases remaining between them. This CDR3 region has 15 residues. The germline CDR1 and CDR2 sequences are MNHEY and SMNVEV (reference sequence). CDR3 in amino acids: CASSLLWGATDTQYF. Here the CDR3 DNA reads TGTGCCAGCAGTTTATTGTGGGGGGCCACAGATACGCAGTATTTT.

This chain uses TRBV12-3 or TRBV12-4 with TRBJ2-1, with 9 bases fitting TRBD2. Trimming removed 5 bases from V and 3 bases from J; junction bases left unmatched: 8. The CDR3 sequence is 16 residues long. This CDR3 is CASSLAGGPIYNEQFF. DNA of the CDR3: TGTGCCAGCAGTCTCGCGGGGGGGCCGATCTACAATGAGCAGTTCTTC.

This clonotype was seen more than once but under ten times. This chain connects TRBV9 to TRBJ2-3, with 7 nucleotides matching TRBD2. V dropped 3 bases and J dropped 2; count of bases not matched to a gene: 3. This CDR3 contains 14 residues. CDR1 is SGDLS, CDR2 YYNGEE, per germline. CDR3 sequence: CASSASGYTDTQYF. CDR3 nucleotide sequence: TGTGCCAGCAGCGCTAGCGGCTACACAGATACGCAGTATTTT.

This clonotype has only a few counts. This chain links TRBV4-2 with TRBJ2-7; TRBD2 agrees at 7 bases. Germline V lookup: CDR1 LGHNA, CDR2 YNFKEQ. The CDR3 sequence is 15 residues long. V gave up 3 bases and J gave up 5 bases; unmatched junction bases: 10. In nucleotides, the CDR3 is TGTGCCAGCAGCCAGGCGGGAGACGGAGGCAACGAGCAGTACTTC. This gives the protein CASSQAGDGGNEQYF.

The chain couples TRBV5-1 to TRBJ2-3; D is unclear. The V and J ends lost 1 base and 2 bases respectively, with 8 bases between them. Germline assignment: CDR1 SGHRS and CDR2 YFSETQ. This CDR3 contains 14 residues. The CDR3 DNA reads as TGCGCCAGCAGCTTGAAACAGTCCACAGATACGCAGTATTTT. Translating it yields CASSLKQSTDTQYF.

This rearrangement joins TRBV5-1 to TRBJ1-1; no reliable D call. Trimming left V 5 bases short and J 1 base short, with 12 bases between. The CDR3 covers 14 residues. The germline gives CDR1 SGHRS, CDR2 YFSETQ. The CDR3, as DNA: TGCGCCAGCAGACCATTACAGTCGAACACTGAAGCTTTCTTT. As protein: CASRPLQSNTEAFF.

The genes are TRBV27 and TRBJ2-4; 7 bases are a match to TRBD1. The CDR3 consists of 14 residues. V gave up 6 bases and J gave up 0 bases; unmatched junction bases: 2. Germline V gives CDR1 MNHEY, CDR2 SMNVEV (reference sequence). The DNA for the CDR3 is TGTGCCAGCAGCAGGGGGATAGCCAAAAACATTCAGTACTTC. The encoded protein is CASSRGIAKNIQYF.

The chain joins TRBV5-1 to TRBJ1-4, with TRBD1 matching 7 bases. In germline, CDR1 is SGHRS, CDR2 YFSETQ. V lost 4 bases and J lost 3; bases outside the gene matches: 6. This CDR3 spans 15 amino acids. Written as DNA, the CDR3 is TGCGCCAGCAGCGGCCGGGACAGCTCTAATGAAAAACTGTTTTTT. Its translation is CASSGRDSSNEKLFF.

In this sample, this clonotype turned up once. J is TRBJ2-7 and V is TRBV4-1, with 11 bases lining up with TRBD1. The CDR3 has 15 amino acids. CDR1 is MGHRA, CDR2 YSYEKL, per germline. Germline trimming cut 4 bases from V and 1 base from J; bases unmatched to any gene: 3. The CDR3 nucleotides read TGCGCCAGCAGCCGGGGACAGGGGGATTCCTACGAGCAGTACTTC. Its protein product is CASSRGQGDSYEQYF.

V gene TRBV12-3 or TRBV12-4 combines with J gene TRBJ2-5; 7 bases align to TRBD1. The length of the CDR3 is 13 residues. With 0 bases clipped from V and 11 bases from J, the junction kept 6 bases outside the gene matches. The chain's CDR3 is CASSLAQGDVQYF. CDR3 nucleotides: TGTGCCAGCAGTTTAGCGCAGGGGGATGTGCAGTACTTC.

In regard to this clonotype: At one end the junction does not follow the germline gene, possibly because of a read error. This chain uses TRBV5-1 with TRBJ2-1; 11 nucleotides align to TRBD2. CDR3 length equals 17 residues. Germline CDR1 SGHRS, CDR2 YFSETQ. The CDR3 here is CASGLGGTSGSYNEQFF. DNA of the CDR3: TGCGCCAGCGGCTTGGGTGGGACTAGCGGCTCCTACAATGAGCAGTTCTTC. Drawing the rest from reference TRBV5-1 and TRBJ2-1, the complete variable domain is KAGVTQTPRYLIKTRGQQVTLSCSPISGHRSVSWYQQTPGQGLQFLFEYFSETQRNKGNFPGRFSGRQFSNSRSEMNVSTLELGDSALYLCASGLGGTSGSYNEQFFGPGTRLTVL.

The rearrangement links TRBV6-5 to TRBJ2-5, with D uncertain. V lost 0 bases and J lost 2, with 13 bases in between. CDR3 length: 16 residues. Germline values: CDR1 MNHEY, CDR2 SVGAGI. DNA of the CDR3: TGTGCCAGCAGTTACTCGATCTTCGGACGTCAAGAGACCCAGTACTTC. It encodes CASSYSIFGRQETQYF.

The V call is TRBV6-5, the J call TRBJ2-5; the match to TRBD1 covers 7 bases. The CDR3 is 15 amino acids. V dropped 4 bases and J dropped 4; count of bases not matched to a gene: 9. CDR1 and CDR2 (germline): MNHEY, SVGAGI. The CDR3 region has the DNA TGTGCCAGCAGTTCGCCAGGGGGAATAGGAGAGACCCAGTACTTC. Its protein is CASSSPGGIGETQYF.

As DNA, the CDR3 is TGCGCCAGCAGCCAAGATCGTTCGGGGTTCCAAGAGACCCAGTACTTC. As protein: CASSQDRSGFQETQYF. This chain links TRBV4-1 with TRBJ2-5, with a possible D match to TRBD2 (5 bases). Germline V gene sequence: CDR1 MGHRA, CDR2 YSYEKL. Trimming left V 0 bases short and J 1 base short, with 12 bases between. This CDR3 has 16 amino acids.

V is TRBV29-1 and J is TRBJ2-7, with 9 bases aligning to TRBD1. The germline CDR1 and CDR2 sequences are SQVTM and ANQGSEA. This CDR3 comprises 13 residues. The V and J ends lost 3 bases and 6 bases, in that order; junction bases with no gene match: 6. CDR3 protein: CSVEDRGSREQYF. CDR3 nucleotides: TGCAGCGTTGAGGACAGGGGTTCGCGCGAGCAGTACTTC.

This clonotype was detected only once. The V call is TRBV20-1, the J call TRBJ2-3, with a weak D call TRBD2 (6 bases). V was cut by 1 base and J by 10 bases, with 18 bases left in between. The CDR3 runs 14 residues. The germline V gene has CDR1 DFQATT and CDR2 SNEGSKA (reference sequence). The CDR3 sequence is CSARATGGGDAQYF. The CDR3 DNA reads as TGCAGTGCTAGAGCTACCGGGGGTGGTGATGCGCAGTATTTT.

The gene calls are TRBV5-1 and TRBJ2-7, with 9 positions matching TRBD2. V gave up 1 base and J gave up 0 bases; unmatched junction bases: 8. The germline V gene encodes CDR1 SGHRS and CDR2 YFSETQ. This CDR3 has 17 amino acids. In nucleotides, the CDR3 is TGCGCCAGCAGCTTGTGGTTGACTAGCGGAGCCTCCTACGAGCAGTACTTC. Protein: CASSLWLTSGASYEQYF.

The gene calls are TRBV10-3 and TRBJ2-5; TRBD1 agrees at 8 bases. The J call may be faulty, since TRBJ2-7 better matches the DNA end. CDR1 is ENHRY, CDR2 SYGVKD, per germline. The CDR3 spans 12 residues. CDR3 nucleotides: TGTGCCATCATCGGGACAGGTGGCGAGCAGTACTTC. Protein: CAIIGTGGEQYF.

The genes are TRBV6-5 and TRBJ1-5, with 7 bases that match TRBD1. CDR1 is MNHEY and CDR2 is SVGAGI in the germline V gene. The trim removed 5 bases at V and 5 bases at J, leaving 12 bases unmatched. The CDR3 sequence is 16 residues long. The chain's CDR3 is CASSPKRQGIHQPQHF. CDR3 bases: TGTGCCAGCAGTCCAAAAAGACAGGGTATACATCAGCCCCAGCATTTT.

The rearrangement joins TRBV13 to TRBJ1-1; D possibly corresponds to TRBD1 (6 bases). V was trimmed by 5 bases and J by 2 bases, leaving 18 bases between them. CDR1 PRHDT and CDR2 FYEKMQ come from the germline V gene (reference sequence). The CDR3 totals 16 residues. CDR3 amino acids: CASSETSGTKNTEAFF. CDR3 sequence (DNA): TGTGCCAGCAGCGAGACTTCCGGGACAAAAAACACTGAAGCTTTCTTT.